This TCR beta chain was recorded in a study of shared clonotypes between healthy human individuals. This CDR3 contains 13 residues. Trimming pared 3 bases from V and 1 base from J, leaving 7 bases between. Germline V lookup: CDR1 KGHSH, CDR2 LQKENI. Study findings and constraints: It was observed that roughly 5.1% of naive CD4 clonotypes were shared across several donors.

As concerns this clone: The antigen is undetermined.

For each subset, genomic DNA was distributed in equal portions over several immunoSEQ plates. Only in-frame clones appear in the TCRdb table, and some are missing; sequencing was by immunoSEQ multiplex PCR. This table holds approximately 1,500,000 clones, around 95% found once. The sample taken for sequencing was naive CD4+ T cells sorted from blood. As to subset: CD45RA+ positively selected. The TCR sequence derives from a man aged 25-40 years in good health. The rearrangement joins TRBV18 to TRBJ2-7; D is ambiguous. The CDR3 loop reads CASSPKGSYEQYF. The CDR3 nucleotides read TGTGCCAGCTCACCGAAGGGTTCCTACGAGCAGTACTTC.